This section outlines one T cell receptor (beta chain) sequence together with its context. Its antigen is still unknown. Repertoires were generated with immunoSEQ multiplex PCR, while TCRdb's copy carries only in-frame clones and drops some. The sample records 95,000 to 110,000 clones, about 90% being singletons. Trimming cost V 0 bases and J 6 bases, with 11 bases left between them. Germline CDR1 reads LGHDT; CDR2 reads YNNKEL (reference sequence). The CDR3 consists of 14 residues. These data originate in a study of T cell responses to AZD1222 COVID-19 vaccine. Broader study findings: Spike-specific TCR breadth and depth were elevated following two AZD1222 doses. Sampling captured repertoires only after the peak T cell response. The donor cohort was predominantly white British with a female majority, and clonal diversity may have been underestimated.

The origin of this receptor is an adult in good health. The chain uses TRBV3-1 (or the pseudogene TRBV3-2) and TRBJ1-1; no firm D call. Sample: peripheral blood, taken on day 0 of AZD1222 vaccination. The DNA for the CDR3 is TGTGCCAGCAGCCAAGATCCCGGGTTAGCTGAAGCTTTCTTT. It codes for CASSQDPGLAEAFF.